The 6 T cell receptor beta chains below come from one sample, sequenced in a study of T cell responses to AZD1222 COVID-19 vaccine. Libraries were prepared by immunoSEQ multiplex PCR; TCRdb keeps only in-frame clonotypes and omits some of them. Of 52,000 or so clones in the sample, around 83% are singletons; the top ten hold roughly a fifth. The sequences come from peripheral blood, collected on day 0 of MenACWY control vaccination. The receptors originated from an adult in good health.

In this sample, this clone turned up once. The J gene is TRBJ2-7, the V gene TRBV6-5; TRBD2 aligns across 11 bases. The CDR3 is 15 amino acids. Germline CDR1 and CDR2: MNHEY and SVGAGI. Trimming took 6 bases from V and 4 from J; bases not matched to a gene: 8. The CDR3 nucleotides are TGTGCCAGCAGCGTCATAGCGGGAGGGCCTTACGAGCAGTACTTC. As protein: CASSVIAGGPYEQYF.

The CDR3 DNA follows: TGTGCCAGCAGCTTAAGTGGGGCGGGAGGGTCCTACGAGCAGTACTTC. It yields the protein CASSLSGAGGSYEQYF. The V gene is TRBV7-8, the J gene TRBJ2-7, with TRBD2 matching 9 bases. The V segment lost 2 bases and the J segment 1 base; nucleotides outside the gene matches: 6. Germline V gene data show CDR1 as SGHVS and CDR2 as FQNEAQ. This CDR3 spans 16 amino acids.

This CDR3 is CASSQVANTEAFF. For the CDR3, the DNA is TGTGCCAGCAGCCAAGTGGCTAACACTGAAGCTTTCTTT. This sequence joins TRBV3-1 (or the pseudogene TRBV3-2) and TRBJ1-1; D remains unclear. The germline V gene has CDR1 LGHDT and CDR2 YNNKEL (reference sequence). The germline V and J ends were trimmed by 1 base and 2 bases, with 5 bases remaining between them. CDR3 length: 13 residues.

V and J are TRBV7-8 and TRBJ2-1, with a possible D match to TRBD2 (5 bases). The germline V and J ends were trimmed by 1 base and 3 bases, with 13 bases remaining between them. The germline CDR1 and CDR2 sequences are SGHVS and FQNEAQ. This CDR3 has 16 residues. Written as DNA, the CDR3 is TGTGCCAGCAGCTTAGAGCGGTCGACGGACTACAATGAGCAGTTCTTC. This sequence encodes CASSLERSTDYNEQFF.

The chain joins TRBV4-3 to TRBJ2-1; 14 bases are shared with TRBD2. CDR3 length: 17 residues. CDR1 is LGHNA, CDR2 YSLEER, per germline. The J segment lost 9 bases and the V segment lost 0 bases, leaving 7 bases of the junction unmatched. Here the CDR3 DNA reads TGCGCCAGCAGCCAAGATTTAGGGACTAGCGGGAGTGGTGAGCAGTTCTTC. It codes for CASSQDLGTSGSGEQFF.

J is TRBJ2-1 and V is TRBV29-1; the match to TRBD1 covers 8 bases. The CDR3 is 14 amino acids. Germline assignment: CDR1 SQVTM and CDR2 ANQGSEA. The V segment lost 6 bases and the J segment 4 bases; nucleotides outside the gene matches: 8. Written as DNA, the CDR3 is TGCAGCGTCTATCAGGGGGCGTCGTACAATGAGCAGTTCTTC. Its protein is CSVYQGASYNEQFF.